This is a list of T cell receptor beta chains from one sample in a study of PD-L1 blockade in urothelial cancer. Libraries were prepared by immunoSEQ multiplex PCR; TCRdb keeps only in-frame clonotypes and omits some of them. The repertoire holds about 76,000 clones, 91% seen once, with more than 0.85% in the top ten. The material sequenced was PBMCs, taken around atezolizumab (anti-PD-L1) treatment. The receptor set was obtained from an elderly woman with urothelial cancer. Both conserved end residues are part of each CDR3. D genes are given only for firm matches. Not every row has a clone size; where given, it reads once, few, many or a size class.

d_call	v_call	j_call	clone_size	cdr3_nt	cdr3_aa
TRBD2	TRBV30	TRBJ2-4	once	TGTGCCTGGAGGGTCGATCCGGGGGGCATTCAGTACTTC	CAWRVDPGGIQYF
-	TRBV7-9	TRBJ2-3	-	TGTGCCAGCAGCTCTTCTAGCAGGAGCACAGATACGCAGTATTTT	CASSSSSRSTDTQYF
TRBD2	TRBV19	TRBJ2-7	-	TGTGCCAGTAGTAGCGGGGGAGCCATAATCTACGAGCAGTACTTC	CASSSGGAIIYEQYF
-	TRBV10-1	TRBJ2-5	-	TGCGCCAGCAGTGAGCAGAACCAAGAGACCCAGTACTTC	CASSEQNQETQYF
TRBD2	TRBV7-7	TRBJ2-2	-	TGTGCCAGCAGCCCCCTCAGGAGCGGGAGGGCCCACGGGGAGCTGTTTTTT	CASSPLRSGRAHGELFF
TRBD2	TRBV19	TRBJ2-5	-	TGTGCCAGTAGTCAGCTTGGCGGGAGAAGAGAGACCCAGTACTTC	CASSQLGGRRETQYF
-	TRBV5-1	TRBJ1-1	-	TGCGCCAGCAGCCCATCGGTTTTGAACACTGAAGCTTTCTTT	CASSPSVLNTEAFF
TRBD2	TRBV7-3	TRBJ2-1	-	TGTGCCAGCAGCGCGACTAGCGACTCCTACAATGAGCAGTTCTTC	CASSATSDSYNEQFF
-	TRBV4-2	TRBJ2-2	-	TGTGCCAGCAGCCAAGTTTGGAGGTCATCCGGGGACACCGGGGAGCTGTTTTTT	CASSQVWRSSGDTGELFF
TRBD1	TRBV7-9	TRBJ2-1	-	TGTGCCAGCAGCTTAGAACAGGGGGTCCCCTACAATGAGCAGTTCTTC	CASSLEQGVPYNEQFF
TRBD1	TRBV28	TRBJ1-2	-	TGTGCCAGCAGTTCGAACAGGGGGCTGAACTATGGCTACACCTTC	CASSSNRGLNYGYTF
TRBD2	TRBV14	TRBJ2-5	-	TGTGCCAGCAGCCAGGACGGGTCGACTAGCGGGAGACAGACCCAGTACTTC	CASSQDGSTSGRQTQYF
-	TRBV9	TRBJ1-1	few	TGTGCCAGCAGCGTAGCTCCGAACACTGAAGCTTTCTTT	CASSVAPNTEAFF